This T cell receptor beta chain emerged from a study of T cells in Graves' hyperthyroidism and ophthalmopathy. TCR beta CDR3 region amplification was performed from RNA transcripts. The HTBI primer set served for first-round RT-PCR of the TCR CDR3. TCRdb independently ran MiXCR on the multiplex PCR reads; one entry per CDR3 protein. This table has under 500,000 distinct CDR3 sequences, 11% to 15% appearing once. This clonotype was recorded at least ten times. The antigen is undetermined. Trimming pared 3 bases from V and 5 bases from J, leaving 10 bases between. The CDR3 runs 13 residues. Regarding the study as a whole: Most expanded thyroid clonotypes above 0.001 also appeared in blood. Ophthalmopathy was separated from stable hyperthyroidism by a 13 V-J model.

Diagnosing involved the use of clinical symptoms, serum thyroxine and TRAb, thyroid ultrasound and orbital computed tomography. The authors took PBMCs from 8.5 to 10 ml fresh peripheral blood. This chain joins TRBV12-3 or TRBV12-4 and TRBJ1-1; D is ambiguous. This sequence was found in a man between 45 and 60 years old with Graves' ophthalmopathy. The sample consisted of blood. The CDR3 sequence is CASSLGSPTEAFF. Here the CDR3 DNA reads TGTGCCAGCAGTTTGGGGAGCCCTACTGAAGCTTTCTTT.